The 20 T cell receptor beta chains reported below all come from one sample, sequenced in a study of CD8 T cells in Susac syndrome (dated by TCRdb to 2018 to 2020). Preparation of the library involved the immunoSEQ multiplex PCR assay. RNA was extracted using the RNeasy kit, and about 0.45 to 1 ug of the RNA was reverse transcribed with random hexamers. TCRdb applied fastp at Q25 and MiXCR to the public reads, then kept only in-frame beta chains. Rows matching on CDR3 protein sequence are summarized as one entry with the most common DNA and genes. This sample gives around 200,000 distinct CDR3 sequences in total; approximately 94% of them show up just once. Approximately 0.09% of the sample is in the top ten clones. The sequenced sample was CD4+ T cells from PBMCs. All receptors derive from a human donor with multiple sclerosis.

The chain employs TRBV29-1 and TRBJ1-1; 7 positions match TRBD1. The V gene end was trimmed by 7 bases and the J gene end by 8 bases; junction bases not matched to a gene: 13. Germline V CDR1 and CDR2: SQVTM, ANQGSEA. This CDR3 has 13 amino acids. The CDR3 nucleotides are TGCAGCGCACTCCGACAGGGCGGTTTCGAAGCTTTCTTT. Its protein is CSALRQGGFEAFF.

The chain joins TRBV12-3 or TRBV12-4 to TRBJ2-5; D possibly uses TRBD1 or TRBD2 (5 bases each). The CDR3 covers 13 residues. V lost 6 bases, J lost 3 bases, and 11 bases lay in between. The CDR3 loop is CASRSGTEETQYF. In DNA, the CDR3 is TGTGCCAGCAGGTCCGGGACGGAAGAGACCCAGTACTTC.

The chain has TRBV7-9 and TRBJ1-5; D is possibly TRBD1 (5 bases). Germline V CDR1 and CDR2: SEHNR, FQNEAQ (reference sequence). The ends were cut back, 5 bases at V and 8 bases at J, with 10 bases in the middle. The CDR3 is 12 amino acids. DNA for the CDR3: TGTGCCAGCAGCGCATGGGGGGAGCCCCAGCATTTT. This sequence encodes CASSAWGEPQHF.

In its sample, this clonotype was seen a few times. The gene calls are TRBV18 and TRBJ2-1, with D tentatively TRBD1 (6 bases). Germline values: CDR1 KGHSH, CDR2 LQKENI. The CDR3 sequence is 15 residues long. V was shortened by 3 bases and J by 0 bases, with 9 bases between the two germline ends. The CDR3: CASSPQGSSYNEQFF. DNA of the CDR3: TGTGCCAGCTCACCTCAGGGGAGCTCCTACAATGAGCAGTTCTTC.

The CDR3 is CASSLDRTSGGSTDTQYF. Here the CDR3 DNA reads TGTGCCAGCAGCTTGGACCGGACTAGCGGGGGGAGCACAGATACGCAGTATTTT. The chain employs TRBV5-4 and TRBJ2-3; 14 nucleotides line up with TRBD2. V lost 0 bases and J lost 0; bases outside the gene matches: 3. Germline V gene sequence: CDR1 SGHNT, CDR2 YYREEE (reference sequence). This CDR3 comprises 18 residues.

The rearrangement uses TRBV24-1 and TRBJ1-2; a weak D match, TRBD1 (6 bases). Between the trimmed V and J ends, which lost 0 bases and 11 bases, there was a span of 18 bases. This CDR3 comprises 15 residues. In germline, CDR1 is KGHDR, CDR2 SFDVKD. The CDR3 sequence is CATSDLQRGTPHYTF. The CDR3 region has the DNA TGTGCCACCAGTGATTTGCAAAGGGGGACACCCCATTACACCTTC.

CDR3 residues: CSVGARGGQNYGYTF. The CDR3 DNA sequence: TGCAGCGTCGGGGCGCGGGGCGGCCAGAACTATGGCTACACCTTC. J is TRBJ1-2 and V is TRBV29-1, with a tentative D call TRBD1 (5 bases). This CDR3 has 15 amino acids. Germline CDR1 reads SQVTM; CDR2 reads ANQGSEA. The germline V and J ends were trimmed by 6 bases and 2 bases, with 19 bases remaining between them.

V gene TRBV7-9 combines with J gene TRBJ2-7, with D maybe TRBD1 (5 bases). The V end lost 3 bases, the J end lost 6 bases, and 12 bases lay between the germline ends. The CDR3 covers 13 residues. Germline V gene data show CDR1 as SEHNR and CDR2 as FQNEAQ (reference sequence). The CDR3 coding sequence is TGTGCCAGCAGCTTTTCGTCAGGGCCCGAGCAGTACTTC. Its translation: CASSFSSGPEQYF.

This clonotype has just one count. This chain joins TRBV19 and TRBJ2-7; D ambiguous. The V end was cut by 9 bases, the J end by 2 bases, with 11 bases between. The CDR3 has 12 residues. Germline V gives CDR1 LNHDA, CDR2 SQIVND (reference sequence). CDR3 coding DNA: TGTGCCAGCAAGATATTCCCCTACGAGCAGTACTTC. Its protein is CASKIFPYEQYF.

J is TRBJ1-5 and V is TRBV18, with 8 bases fitting TRBD1. Germline values: CDR1 KGHSH, CDR2 LQKENI. V gave up 5 bases and J gave up 4 bases; unmatched junction bases: 7. There are 15 residues in the CDR3. The CDR3 region is CASSAGGLFNQPQHF. The DNA of the CDR3 is TGTGCCAGCTCAGCAGGGGGCCTCTTTAATCAGCCCCAGCATTTT.

This chain links TRBV9 with TRBJ1-5, with D possibly matching TRBD1 (6 bases). The germline gives CDR1 SGDLS, CDR2 YYNGEE. Trimming took off 4 bases at V and 6 bases at J, with 17 bases between the two ends. The CDR3 runs 15 residues. The CDR3, as DNA: TGTGCCAGCAGCAAGGACAGAGGGGACCGTCAGCCCCAGCATTTT. Protein product: CASSKDRGDRQPQHF.

The chain recombines TRBV10-3 with TRBJ1-2, with TRBD1 matching over 9 bases. Germline loops: CDR1 ENHRY, CDR2 SYGVKD. The CDR3 consists of 15 residues. Trimming took 3 bases from V and 2 from J; bases not matched to a gene: 4. This chain's CDR3 is CAISDGTGTNYGYTF. CDR3 DNA: TGTGCCATCAGTGATGGGACAGGGACGAACTATGGCTACACCTTC.

The CDR3 bases are TGTGCCAGCAGTGTCGGCAGATACAATGAGCAGTTCTTC. Amino acid sequence: CASSVGRYNEQFF. The chain is built from TRBV2 and TRBJ2-1; D is uncertain. V was pared by 4 bases and J by 4 bases, with 8 bases between. CDR3 length: 13 residues. CDR1 SNHLY and CDR2 FYNNEI come from the germline V gene.

The V gene is TRBV15, the J gene TRBJ2-7; TRBD1 or TRBD2 may be the D gene (6 bases each). This CDR3 is 17 amino acids long. The V end lost 0 bases, the J end lost 3 bases, and 18 bases lay between the germline ends. CDR1 and CDR2 (germline): LNHNV, YYDKDF (reference sequence). The CDR3 DNA reads TGTGCCACCAGCAGAGATGAATGGGGGGCGGAAGGCTACGAGCAGTACTTC. Its protein is CATSRDEWGAEGYEQYF.

The sample holds one count of this clonotype. This chain links TRBV7-2 with TRBJ2-2, with no clear D. V was cut by 3 bases and J by 1 base, with 9 bases left in between. The V gene's germline CDR1 is SGHTA and CDR2 FQGNSA. The CDR3 is made up of 15 amino acids. The CDR3 is CASSFSPQNTGELFF. CDR3 DNA sequence: TGTGCCAGCAGCTTTTCCCCCCAGAACACCGGGGAGCTGTTTTTT.

J is TRBJ1-6 and V is TRBV28, with no clear D. The V end lost 4 bases, the J end lost 0 bases, and 13 bases lay between the germline ends. Germline V gene sequence: CDR1 MDHEN, CDR2 SYDVKM. The CDR3 runs to 17 residues. The CDR3: CASSSSPTSSYNSPLHF. The CDR3 DNA sequence: TGTGCCAGCAGTTCCAGTCCTACCAGCTCCTATAATTCACCCCTCCACTTT. Together with reference TRBV28 and TRBJ1-6, the CDR3 gives the full variable domain: DVKVTQSSRYLVKRTGEKVFLECVQDMDHENMFWYRQDPGLGLRLIYFSYDVKMKEKGDIPEGYSVSREKKERFSLILESASTNQTSMYLCASSSSPTSSYNSPLHFGNGTRLTVT.

The chain joins TRBV7-2 to TRBJ2-2; possibly TRBD2 for D (5 bases). The germline V gene encodes CDR1 SGHTA and CDR2 FQGNSA. The CDR3 contains 16 residues. V lost 1 base, J lost 5 bases, and 14 bases lay in between. The CDR3 DNA follows: TGTGCCAGCAGCTTAGGGGTCGGAGGCGGTACCGGGGAGCTGTTTTTT. It specifies CASSLGVGGGTGELFF.

The J gene is TRBJ1-1, the V gene TRBV5-4; D not certain. The CDR3 extends over 14 amino acids. V shed 0 bases and J shed 3 bases, with 9 bases lying between them. Per the germline V gene, CDR1 is SGHNT and CDR2 is YYREEE (reference sequence). Written as DNA, the CDR3 is TGTGCCAGCAGCTTGGATAACGGGGACACTGAAGCTTTCTTT. It codes for CASSLDNGDTEAFF.

V gene TRBV5-1 combines with J gene TRBJ2-1, with 10 bases aligning to TRBD1. Germline V gives CDR1 SGHRS, CDR2 YFSETQ. With V trimmed by 3 bases and J by 3 bases, 3 bases remained unmatched. The CDR3 runs to 15 residues. CDR3 sequence (DNA): TGCGCCAGCAGCTCGGGACAGGGGAACTACAATGAGCAGTTCTTC. Its protein is CASSSGQGNYNEQFF.

The V and J genes are TRBV7-2 and TRBJ2-6, with D perhaps TRBD1 (5 bases). The CDR3 length is 16 residues. From germline, CDR1 is SGHTA and CDR2 FQGNSA. Trimming removed 2 bases at V and 4 bases at J, with 12 bases between. The CDR3 spells CASSLWGASGANVLTF. The CDR3 region has the DNA TGTGCCAGCAGCTTATGGGGCGCGAGCGGGGCCAACGTCCTGACTTTC. Combining the CDR3 with reference TRBV7-2 and TRBJ2-6 gives the whole variable domain GAGVSQSPSNKVTEKGKDVELRCDPISGHTALYWYRQSLGQGLEFLIYFQGNSAPDKSGLPSDRFSAERTGGSVSTLTIQRTQQEDSAVYLCASSLWGASGANVLTFGAGSRLTVL.